This is a list of T cell receptor beta chains from one sample in a study of blood T cells in healthy people across ages. Using its own MiXCR run on the 5' RACE reads, TCRdb lists one record per CDR3 protein. This sample has under 850,000 distinct CDR3 sequences; about 36% occur once, and the top ten carry roughly 13%. The sequencing input was blood. Receptors originate from a man younger than 30 in good health. Both conserved end residues are part of each CDR3. The D gene is left open where the match is weak. The size field is filled for only some rows; it gives once, few, many or a size class.

d_call: NA
v_call: TRBV10-3
clone_size: NA
j_call: TRBJ2-7
cdr3_aa: CAISEGHSYEQYF
cdr3_nt: TGTGCCATCAGTGAGGGACACTCCTACGAGCAGTACTTC

d_call: TRBD1
v_call: TRBV29-1
clone_size: many
j_call: TRBJ2-7
cdr3_aa: CSVGTATFYEQYF
cdr3_nt: TGCAGCGTGGGGACAGCCACCTTCTACGAGCAGTACTTC

d_call: NA
v_call: TRBV20-1
clone_size: few
j_call: TRBJ1-4
cdr3_aa: CSAAETTNEKLFF
cdr3_nt: TGCAGTGCTGCAGAAACAACTAATGAAAAACTGTTTTTT

d_call: TRBD2
v_call: TRBV4-3
clone_size: many
j_call: TRBJ2-1
cdr3_aa: CASSQGTSGGNEQFF
cdr3_nt: TGCGCCAGCAGCCAAGGGACTAGCGGGGGAAATGAGCAGTTCTTC

d_call: NA
v_call: TRBV27
clone_size: NA
j_call: TRBJ1-2
cdr3_aa: CASSLVPGSNYGYTF
cdr3_nt: TGTGCCAGCAGTTTGGTTCCAGGCTCCAACTATGGCTACACCTTC

d_call: TRBD1
v_call: TRBV18
clone_size: few
j_call: TRBJ2-3
cdr3_aa: CASTGTVQDTQYF
cdr3_nt: TGTGCCAGCACCGGGACAGTCCAAGATACGCAGTATTTT

d_call: NA
v_call: TRBV12-5
clone_size: few
j_call: TRBJ1-5
cdr3_aa: CASGLNGVLSNQPQHF
cdr3_nt: TGTGCTAGTGGTTTGAATGGAGTCCTTAGCAATCAGCCCCAGCATTTT

d_call: NA
v_call: TRBV11-2
clone_size: NA
j_call: TRBJ2-5
cdr3_aa: CASSPSGRREGETQYF
cdr3_nt: TGTGCCAGCAGCCCGTCGGGCCGTCGCGAGGGTGAGACCCAGTACTTC

d_call: NA
v_call: TRBV4-1
clone_size: NA
j_call: TRBJ2-5
cdr3_aa: CASIKTADRTQYF
cdr3_nt: TGCGCCAGCATCAAGACTGCCGATAGGACCCAGTACTTC

d_call: NA
v_call: TRBV7-2
clone_size: NA
j_call: TRBJ2-7
cdr3_aa: CASSLGGKWGEQYF
cdr3_nt: TGTGCCAGCAGTTTAGGTGGCAAGTGGGGAGAGCAGTACTTC

d_call: TRBD2
v_call: TRBV12-3/TRBV12-4
clone_size: few
j_call: TRBJ2-1
cdr3_aa: CASILVLAGVEQFF
cdr3_nt: TGTGCCAGCATACTGGTACTAGCGGGGGTCGAGCAGTTCTTC

d_call: NA
v_call: TRBV20-1
clone_size: many
j_call: TRBJ2-3
cdr3_aa: CSASKSGTDTQYF
cdr3_nt: TGCAGTGCTAGTAAGAGTGGCACAGATACGCAGTATTTT

d_call: TRBD1
v_call: TRBV12-3/TRBV12-4
clone_size: many
j_call: TRBJ1-5
cdr3_aa: CASSFLVDRNQPQHF
cdr3_nt: TGTGCCAGCAGTTTCTTGGTGGACAGGAATCAGCCCCAGCATTTT

d_call: NA
v_call: TRBV12-3/TRBV12-4
clone_size: few
j_call: TRBJ2-7
cdr3_aa: CASSYAGATYEQYF
cdr3_nt: TGTGCCAGCTCCTACGCGGGGGCGACCTACGAGCAGTACTTC

d_call: NA
v_call: TRBV20-1
clone_size: NA
j_call: TRBJ2-3
cdr3_aa: CSARAPGGAITDTQYF
cdr3_nt: TGCAGTGCTAGAGCACCTGGCGGGGCTATCACAGATACGCAGTATTTT

d_call: NA
v_call: TRBV9
clone_size: few
j_call: TRBJ1-2
cdr3_aa: CASSVGDGYTF
cdr3_nt: TGTGCCAGCAGCGTAGGGGACGGCTACACCTTC

d_call: NA
v_call: TRBV10-3
clone_size: once
j_call: TRBJ2-5
cdr3_aa: CALGGRVRYF
cdr3_nt: TGTGCCTTGGGGGGACGAGTTAGGTACTTC

d_call: NA
v_call: TRBV7-2
clone_size: NA
j_call: TRBJ1-5
cdr3_aa: CASSLNRDQPQHF
cdr3_nt: TGTGCCAGCAGCTTAAATAGGGACCAGCCCCAGCATTTT

d_call: NA
v_call: TRBV6-1
clone_size: few
j_call: TRBJ1-1
cdr3_aa: CASSVTGENTEAFF
cdr3_nt: TGTGCCAGCAGTGTAACGGGAGAGAACACTGAAGCTTTCTTT

d_call: TRBD1
v_call: TRBV20-1
clone_size: NA
j_call: TRBJ1-4
cdr3_aa: CSALTGQDYEKLFF
cdr3_nt: TGCAGTGCTCTAACGGGACAGGATTATGAAAAACTGTTTTTT

d_call: NA
v_call: TRBV12-3/TRBV12-4
clone_size: many
j_call: TRBJ1-1
cdr3_aa: CASSRTVAEAFF
cdr3_nt: TGTGCCAGCAGCAGGACAGTCGCTGAAGCTTTCTTT

d_call: NA
v_call: TRBV20-1
clone_size: few
j_call: TRBJ1-2
cdr3_aa: CSATTGTRGGYGYTF
cdr3_nt: TGCAGTGCTACCACCGGGACCCGGGGAGGCTATGGCTACACCTTC

d_call: NA
v_call: TRBV10-3
clone_size: many
j_call: TRBJ1-2
cdr3_aa: CAISEGADYGYTF
cdr3_nt: TGTGCCATCAGTGAAGGAGCTGACTATGGCTACACCTTC

d_call: NA
v_call: TRBV12-3/TRBV12-4
clone_size: NA
j_call: TRBJ1-1
cdr3_aa: CASRSWGGTEAFF
cdr3_nt: TGTGCCAGCAGGTCTTGGGGCGGCACTGAAGCTTTCTTT

d_call: TRBD2
v_call: TRBV4-2
clone_size: once
j_call: TRBJ2-5
cdr3_aa: CASSQDRSGGAQYF
cdr3_nt: TGTGCCAGCAGCCAAGATAGGAGCGGGGGGGCCCAGTACTTC

d_call: NA
v_call: TRBV7-9
clone_size: few
j_call: TRBJ2-1
cdr3_aa: CASSLDLAASSNEQFF
cdr3_nt: TGTGCCAGCAGCTTAGATTTGGCGGCCTCCAGCAATGAGCAGTTCTTC